What follows are 10 T cell receptor beta chains derived from one specimen sequenced in a study of STAT5B mutations in CD4+ large granular lymphocyte leukemia. TCRdb's table, derived via immunoSEQ multiplex PCR, lists solely in-frame clones and lacks some. The table has about 31,000 clones, approximately 91% seen once. The specimen was CD4+ T cells from blood buffy coats. These receptors were obtained from a human donor in good health.

V usage is TRBV30 and J usage is TRBJ2-2; 8 nucleotides match TRBD2. Germline CDR1 reads GTSNPN; CDR2 reads SVGIG (reference sequence). V shed 5 bases, J shed 16 bases, and the junction held 9 bases outside the gene matches. This CDR3 spans 11 amino acids. CDR3 sequence (DNA): TGTGCCTGGGCGGGGGGCCCGAGGGAGTTTTTT. Translated: CAWAGGPREFF.

This rearrangement joins TRBV5-8 to TRBJ2-1; perhaps TRBD2 as D (6 bases). This CDR3 spans 16 amino acids. V lost 4 bases to trimming and J lost 0 bases, with 14 bases between them. The germline CDR1 and CDR2 sequences are SGHTS and YDEGEE. The CDR3 protein is CASSLEGGGSYNEQFF. In DNA form, the CDR3 reads TGTGCCAGCAGCCTGGAGGGCGGTGGCTCCTACAATGAGCAGTTCTTC.

J is TRBJ2-3 and V is TRBV5-6, with 7 bases aligning to TRBD1. Germline-derived CDR1 and CDR2 are SGHDT and YYEEEE. V dropped 0 bases and J dropped 0; count of bases not matched to a gene: 7. The CDR3 covers 17 residues. CDR3 nucleotides: TGTGCCAGCAGCTTGGAGGTAGGGGGCCAGAGCACAGATACGCAGTATTTT. Protein product: CASSLEVGGQSTDTQYF.

The V call is TRBV7-2, the J call TRBJ1-2; D gene unclear. V shed 5 bases and J shed 1 base, with 8 bases lying between them. The CDR3 has 13 amino acids. The germline V gene has CDR1 SGHTA and CDR2 FQGNSA. Here the CDR3 reads CASSPEVNYGYTF. CDR3 nucleotide sequence: TGTGCCAGCAGCCCAGAAGTTAACTATGGCTACACCTTC.

The chain is built from TRBV10-3 and TRBJ2-3, with 11 bases identical to TRBD2. CDR3 length: 16 amino acids. The trim removed 3 bases at V and 4 bases at J, leaving 6 bases unmatched. Germline V gene sequence: CDR1 ENHRY, CDR2 SYGVKD. In DNA form, the CDR3 reads TGTGCCATCAGTGATTTGACTAGCGGGAATGCAGATACGCAGTATTTT. Its translation: CAISDLTSGNADTQYF.

V usage is TRBV11-3 and J usage is TRBJ2-5; D is ambiguous. The CDR3 length is 13 residues. Per the germline V gene, CDR1 is SGHNT and CDR2 is YENEEA. Trimming pared 5 bases from V and 5 bases from J, leaving 12 bases between. The chain's CDR3 is CASSSISGETQYF. As DNA, the CDR3 is TGTGCCAGCAGCAGTATTTCCGGGGAGACCCAGTACTTC. Based on the CDR3 plus reference TRBV11-3 and TRBJ2-5, the full variable domain is EAGVVQSPRYKIIEKKQPVAFWCNPISGHNTLYWYLQNLGQGPELLIRYENEEAVDDSQLPKDRFSAERLKGVDSTLKIQPAELGDSAVYLCASSSISGETQYFGPGTRLLVL.

This chain uses TRBV19 with TRBJ2-7; D is unclear. V lost 1 base and J 1 base, leaving 5 bases between the germline ends. Germline loops: CDR1 LNHDA, CDR2 SQIVND (reference sequence). CDR3 length equals 13 residues. DNA of the CDR3: TGTGCCAGTAGTATAGCAAGATCCTACGAGCAGTACTTC. It translates to CASSIARSYEQYF.

This clone was counted a few times. The chain combines TRBV10-3 with TRBJ2-2; 9 bases agree with TRBD2. This CDR3 has 14 residues. Unmatched junction bases numbered 5, after V lost 10 bases and J lost 2 bases. Germline V CDR1 and CDR2: ENHRY, SYGVKD. DNA of the CDR3: TGTGCCAGCAGACTAGCGGAAAACACCGGGGAGCTGTTTTTT. This codes for CASRLAENTGELFF.

The rearrangement links TRBV6-1 to TRBJ1-2; 9 bases match TRBD1. With V trimmed by 3 bases and J by 8 bases, 4 bases remained unmatched. Germline loops: CDR1 MNHNS, CDR2 SASEGT. The CDR3 is made up of 13 amino acids. The CDR3 reads CASSDGDRVGYTF. CDR3 DNA: TGTGCCAGCAGTGACGGGGACAGGGTCGGCTACACCTTC.

This sequence joins TRBV11-2 and TRBJ2-1; possibly TRBD2 for D (6 bases). CDR1 SGHAT and CDR2 FQNNGV come from the germline V gene. The CDR3 sequence is 13 residues long. Trimming took off 4 bases at V and 7 bases at J, with 11 bases between the two ends. The CDR3 is CASSSRRVNEQFF. The CDR3 DNA follows: TGTGCCAGCAGCTCGCGGAGGGTGAATGAGCAGTTCTTC.